Shown below are 23 T cell receptor beta chains from a single sample sequenced in a study of graft-versus-host responses after intestinal transplantation. Which antigens these TCRs recognize remains unknown. The table came from immunoSEQ multiplex PCR; TCRdb's copy has only in-frame clones and leaves some out. Of 80,000 to 95,000 clones listed, 90% to 95% are singletons. Here the sequenced sample was unstimulated CD8+ T cells sorted from spleen or lymph node cells, taken before intestinal transplant. These TCRs come from a human donor who received an intestinal transplant.

This chain joins TRBV7-9 and TRBJ2-5; possibly TRBD1 for D (6 bases). CDR1 is SEHNR, CDR2 FQNEAQ, per germline (reference sequence). There are 14 residues in the CDR3. V lost 5 bases, J lost 4 bases, and 14 bases lay in between. CDR3 residues: CASSLDRGGETQYF. CDR3 nucleotides: TGTGCCAGCAGCCTTGACAGAGGGGGAGAGACCCAGTACTTC.

This clone was recorded only once. The genes are TRBV27 and TRBJ1-2, with D perhaps TRBD1 (6 bases). This CDR3 is 13 amino acids long. V shed 6 bases and J shed 5 bases, with 13 bases lying between them. The germline CDR1 and CDR2 sequences are MNHEY and SMNVEV (reference sequence). This CDR3 is CASSPTGGYGYTF. DNA for the CDR3: TGTGCCAGCAGCCCGACAGGAGGATATGGCTACACCTTC.

This chain uses TRBV4-1 with TRBJ2-1; possibly TRBD1 for D (6 bases). Germline V gives CDR1 MGHRA, CDR2 YSYEKL. Trimming removed 4 bases at V and 8 bases at J, with 9 bases between. The CDR3 spans 12 residues. This CDR3 is CASSPRQDEQFF. The CDR3 DNA reads as TGCGCCAGCAGCCCACGACAGGATGAGCAGTTCTTC.

This sequence joins TRBV7-9 and TRBJ1-4; no reliable D call. CDR1 and CDR2 (germline): SEHNR, FQNEAQ (reference sequence). CDR3 length: 12 residues. V was trimmed by 5 bases and J by 7 bases, leaving 8 bases between them. CDR3 coding DNA: TGTGCCAGCAGCCTAACCCTTGAAAAACTGTTTTTT. Its translation: CASSLTLEKLFF.

The rearrangement links TRBV21-1 to TRBJ1-2; the table assigns TRBD1, which was not confirmed against the DNA. TRBV21-1 is a pseudogene. The CDR3 covers 14 residues. In nucleotides, the CDR3 is TGTGCCAGCAGCCTCCGACAGGAAAACTATGGCTACACCTTC. Translated: CASSLRQENYGYTF.

This chain connects TRBV21-1 to TRBJ2-2; TRBD2, the D gene given by the table, was not confirmed from the DNA. TRBV21-1 has pseudogene status. This CDR3 has 13 amino acids. The chain's CDR3 is CASSNPRVGELFF. The CDR3 DNA follows: TGTGCCAGCAGCAACCCCCGCGTCGGGGAGCTGTTTTTT.

This rearrangement joins TRBV18 to TRBJ2-1, with 7 nucleotides matching TRBD1. The CDR3 is 14 residues long. Germline V gene lookup returns CDR1 KGHSH and CDR2 LQKENI. Unmatched junction bases numbered 1, after V lost 1 base and J lost 4 bases. This CDR3 is CASSPRQGYNEQFF. The CDR3 region has the DNA TGTGCCAGCTCACCACGACAGGGTTACAATGAGCAGTTCTTC.

The gene calls are TRBV7-6 and TRBJ2-3, with 8 bases identical to TRBD1. Trimming removed 5 bases from V and 2 bases from J; junction bases left unmatched: 6. Germline-derived CDR1 and CDR2 are SGHVS and FNYEAQ. CDR3 size: 15 residues. The CDR3 nucleotides read TGTGCCAGCAGCCAAACAGGGGGTTACACAGATACGCAGTATTTT. Translated: CASSQTGGYTDTQYF.

The V and J genes are TRBV21-1 and TRBJ1-6; TRBD1, as called in the table, went unchecked against the DNA. TRBV21-1 constitutes a pseudogene. This CDR3 spans 22 amino acids. The CDR3 DNA is TGTGCCAGCAGCAAAGCACGAGTCCCCTCAGGGGCCCCTCCTACCTATAATTCACCCCTCCACTTT. It yields the protein CASSKARVPSGAPPTYNSPLHF.

V is TRBV13 and J is TRBJ2-3; tentatively, D is TRBD1 (7 bases). The CDR3 spans 15 residues. V lost 4 bases and J 4 bases, leaving 15 bases between the germline ends. Germline assignment: CDR1 PRHDT and CDR2 FYEKMQ (reference sequence). Here the CDR3 reads CASSSRDSGSDTQYF. DNA for the CDR3: TGTGCCAGCAGCTCCCGGGACAGCGGGTCAGATACGCAGTATTTT.

The chain carries TRBV27 and TRBJ1-1; a weak D match, TRBD1 (6 bases). CDR3 length: 13 amino acids. The germline gives CDR1 MNHEY, CDR2 SMNVEV (reference sequence). V lost 6 bases to trimming and J lost 4 bases, with 12 bases between them. As DNA, the CDR3 is TGTGCCAGCAGCGAGGGGGGGAGCACTGAAGCTTTCTTT. It encodes CASSEGGSTEAFF.

The rearrangement uses TRBV4-3 and TRBJ1-1; D might be TRBD1 (5 bases). V shed 1 base and J shed 4 bases, with 10 bases lying between them. Germline V gives CDR1 LGHNA, CDR2 YSLEER. The CDR3 is made up of 14 amino acids. The CDR3 loop reads CASSQVAGSTEAFF. The CDR3 region has the DNA TGCGCCAGCAGCCAAGTGGCAGGGTCCACTGAAGCTTTCTTT.

The chain joins TRBV30 to TRBJ1-1; 8 positions match TRBD1. Trimming removed 3 bases from V and 1 base from J; junction bases left unmatched: 1. This CDR3 comprises 13 residues. Germline values: CDR1 GTSNPN, CDR2 SVGIG (reference sequence). CDR3 region: CAWSDRGNTEAFF. The CDR3 coding sequence is TGTGCCTGGAGCGACAGGGGGAACACTGAAGCTTTCTTT.

CDR3 in amino acids: CASRPGTGEGTEAFF. CDR3 coding DNA: TGTGCCAGCAGGCCTGGGACAGGTGAAGGGACTGAAGCTTTCTTT. The chain joins TRBV27 to TRBJ1-1, with 8 bases lining up with TRBD1. CDR3 length: 15 residues. V gave up 6 bases and J gave up 5 bases; unmatched junction bases: 11. The V gene's germline CDR1 is MNHEY and CDR2 SMNVEV (reference sequence).

The rearrangement links TRBV9 to TRBJ1-3; D is possibly TRBD1 (6 bases). This CDR3 contains 15 residues. The germline V gene has CDR1 SGDLS and CDR2 YYNGEE. With 4 bases removed from V and 2 bases from J, the gap between germline ends came to 13 bases. Here the CDR3 DNA reads TGTGCCAGCAGCAACGGACAGTCGACTGGAAACACCATATATTTT. This sequence encodes CASSNGQSTGNTIYF.

J is TRBJ2-4 and V is TRBV4-3, with 10 bases that match TRBD2. Germline trimming cut 0 bases from V and 5 bases from J; bases unmatched to any gene: 7. This CDR3 is 17 amino acids long. The germline gives CDR1 LGHNA, CDR2 YSLEER. The CDR3 nucleotides are TGCGCCAGCAGCCAAGATCTTGCCAGCGGGGGGGAAAACATTCAGTACTTC. Translation gives CASSQDLASGGENIQYF.

This clone was seen just once. V and J are TRBV11-2 and TRBJ1-1; D is perhaps TRBD1 (6 bases). Trimming took 5 bases from V and 3 from J, leaving 19 bases between them. The CDR3 spans 16 residues. Germline lookup yields CDR1 SGHAT and CDR2 FQNNGV. CDR3 sequence reads: CASSPGAVYRDTEAFF. CDR3 nucleotide sequence: TGTGCCAGCAGCCCAGGGGCAGTGTATCGAGACACTGAAGCTTTCTTT.

The rearrangement links TRBV18 to TRBJ2-7; a possible D gene is TRBD2 (6 bases). V was pared by 2 bases and J by 1 base, with 6 bases between. Per germline, CDR1 KGHSH and CDR2 LQKENI. CDR3 length: 13 residues. This CDR3 is CASSPGGSYEQYF. In DNA form, the CDR3 reads TGTGCCAGCTCACCAGGAGGGTCCTACGAGCAGTACTTC.

This clone was seen at least ten times. J is TRBJ1-2 and V is TRBV27; possibly TRBD1 for D (6 bases). This CDR3 comprises 11 residues. The V end was cut by 5 bases, the J end by 6 bases, with 7 bases between. Per germline, CDR1 MNHEY and CDR2 SMNVEV (reference sequence). DNA for the CDR3: TGTGCCAGCAGTACAGGGAATGGCTACACCTTC. It translates to CASSTGNGYTF.

The chain uses TRBV29-1 and TRBJ2-1, with TRBD2 matching over 10 bases. From germline, CDR1 is SQVTM and CDR2 ANQGSEA. Losses at the gene ends were 3 bases for V and 7 bases for J; bases not matched to a gene: 21. The CDR3 contains 19 residues. The CDR3, as DNA: TGCAGCGTTGATTGGGACGAGCGGGGGGGCCTAAAATGGGGGAATGAGCAGTTCTTC. Its translation is CSVDWDERGGLKWGNEQFF.

The count of this clone is one. The J gene is TRBJ2-2, the V gene TRBV7-9; D is unclear. CDR3 size: 13 residues. Deletions cut 2 bases from V and 5 bases from J, with 6 bases between. Germline values: CDR1 SEHNR, CDR2 FQNEAQ (reference sequence). The CDR3 sequence: CASSLFETGELFF. CDR3 DNA sequence: TGTGCCAGCAGCTTATTTGAGACCGGGGAGCTGTTTTTT.

The chain has TRBV14 and TRBJ2-7, with TRBD2 matching 15 bases. This CDR3 has 19 amino acids. With V trimmed by 4 bases and J by 0 bases, 10 bases remained unmatched. Germline lookup yields CDR1 SGHDN and CDR2 FVKESK. The CDR3 sequence is CASSRRGTSGGFLSYEQYF. The CDR3 coding sequence is TGTGCCAGCAGCCGTCGTGGGACTAGCGGGGGGTTCCTCTCCTACGAGCAGTACTTC.

The rearrangement joins TRBV20-1 to TRBJ2-7, with 11 bases fitting TRBD2. Looked up from germline, CDR1 is DFQATT and CDR2 is SNEGSKA (reference sequence). Trimming took 6 bases from V and 13 from J; bases not matched to a gene: 8. The CDR3 runs to 11 residues. This CDR3 reads CSAHSGGVDYF. CDR3 coding DNA: TGCAGTGCCCATAGCGGGGGGGTTGACTACTTC.